This T cell receptor (beta chain) was recovered during a study of blood T cell repertoires in COVID-19. Study in general: The cDNA or gDNA used as material had been derived from T cells, B-cell-depleted T cells, or PBMCs.

Clones were read by immunoSEQ multiplex PCR, and TCRdb kept only the in-frame ones, dropping some. The repertoire consists of some 420,000 clones, with 80% to 90% occurring once and the leading ten covering 1.1%. Two negative PCRs, clearance, or symptom resolution were required of recovered Cohort 3 donors. The J segment lost 1 base and the V segment lost 6 bases, leaving 7 bases of the junction unmatched. The CDR3 contains 16 residues. The V gene's germline CDR1 is LGHDT and CDR2 YNNKEL (reference sequence). The chain has TRBV3-1 (or the pseudogene TRBV3-2) and TRBJ2-2; 8 bases agree with TRBD2. The origin of this receptor is a man aged 25-45 years who had recovered from COVID-19. Sequenced: PBMCs or T cells enriched from blood (not recorded which). The CDR3 loop reads CASRFGLAQNTGELFF. CDR3 sequence (DNA): TGTGCCAGCAGATTCGGACTAGCCCAGAACACCGGGGAGCTGTTTTTT.